A selection of T cell receptor beta chains follows, all from one sample in a study of blood T cell repertoires in COVID-19. TCRdb's copy holds only in-frame clones and misses some; the assay was immunoSEQ multiplex PCR. The sample has about 160,000 clones, approximately 80% seen once. Specimen: PBMCs or T cells enriched from blood (not recorded which). The receptors stem from a man in his forties or fifties who had recovered from COVID-19. Each CDR3 is given with its conserved first and last residue. D genes are given only for firm matches. Not all rows give a size; the values are once, few, many and, for expanded clones, a class.

TRBV3-1/TRBV3-2,TRBJ2-2,.,.,CASSQGWQGPGELFF,TGTGCCAGCAGCCAAGGATGGCAGGGTCCCGGGGAGCTGTTTTTT
TRBV7-2,TRBJ1-2,.,TRBD1,CASSLARDRSNYGYTF,TGTGCCAGCAGCTTAGCGAGGGACAGGTCTAACTATGGCTACACCTTC
TRBV13,TRBJ1-5,.,.,CASSLTASHSNQPQHF,TGTGCCAGCAGCTTAACAGCTTCCCATAGCAATCAGCCCCAGCATTTT
TRBV6-5,TRBJ1-1,once,.,CAAELQMNTEAFF,TGTGCCGCCGAGCTACAGATGAACACTGAAGCTTTCTTT
TRBV19,TRBJ2-3,once,TRBD2,CASTQLAGDTDTQYF,TGTGCCAGTACTCAACTAGCGGGGGACACAGATACGCAGTATTTT
TRBV19,TRBJ1-5,.,.,CASRKLGGGSNQPQHF,TGTGCCAGTAGGAAGCTGGGGGGGGGTAGCAATCAGCCCCAGCATTTT
TRBV18,TRBJ2-3,.,.,CASSPTWTGRELDTQYF,TGTGCCAGCTCCCCGACCTGGACAGGGAGGGAGTTGGATACGCAGTATTTT
TRBV3-1/TRBV3-2,TRBJ2-4,.,TRBD2,CASSQSGGGFAIQYF,TGTGCCAGCAGTCAATCGGGCGGGGGTTTTGCCATTCAGTACTTC
TRBV5-1,TRBJ2-1,.,TRBD1,CASSHQTGQNEQFF,TGCGCCAGCAGCCACCAGACAGGGCAGAATGAGCAGTTCTTC
TRBV11-2,TRBJ1-2,.,TRBD1,CASSPGQGGYGYTF,TGTGCCAGCAGCCCCGGACAGGGGGGCTATGGCTACACCTTC
TRBV9,TRBJ2-2,.,TRBD1,CASSVQGAVSNTGELFF,TGTGCCAGCAGCGTGCAGGGGGCGGTTTCCAACACCGGGGAGCTGTTTTTT
TRBV5-1,TRBJ1-4,.,TRBD1,CASSPGQGNEKLFF,TGCGCCAGCAGCCCCGGACAGGGTAATGAAAAACTGTTTTTT
TRBV4-1,TRBJ2-1,.,.,CASSQDLGDLRKENEQFF,TGCGCCAGCAGCCAAGATTTAGGAGATCTTAGGAAGGAAAATGAGCAGTTCTTC
TRBV14,TRBJ1-6,.,TRBD1,CASSQEGQPVNSPLHF,TGTGCCAGCAGCCAAGAGGGACAGCCAGTTAATTCACCCCTCCACTTT
TRBV9,TRBJ2-5,.,TRBD2,CASSVEPSGGFGRGTQYF,TGTGCCAGCAGCGTAGAGCCTAGCGGGGGCTTCGGGCGGGGGACCCAGTACTTC
TRBV7-9,TRBJ2-7,.,TRBD1,CASSLGWGQTYEQYF,TGTGCCAGCAGCTTAGGGTGGGGACAGACCTACGAGCAGTACTTC
TRBV10-1,TRBJ2-3,.,.,CASSDSGQDTQYF,TGCGCCAGCAGTGATTCTGGACAGGATACGCAGTATTTT
TRBV7-8,TRBJ2-1,few,.,CASSQGGWDEQFF,TGTGCCAGCAGCCAGGGGGGGTGGGATGAGCAGTTCTTC
TRBV5-4,TRBJ1-1,few,TRBD1,CASSLRGTVEAFF,TGTGCCAGCAGCTTGCGGGGGACAGTTGAAGCTTTCTTT
TRBV10-1,TRBJ2-2,once,.,CASSQREAGELFF,TGCGCCAGCAGTCAAAGAGAGGCAGGGGAGCTGTTTTTT
TRBV30,TRBJ1-4,.,.,CAWSAGTPLIEKLFF,TGTGCCTGGAGTGCTGGGACACCGCTAATTGAAAAACTGTTTTTT
TRBV19,TRBJ2-7,.,TRBD1,CASSPTRQGLYEQYF,TGTGCCAGTAGCCCAACCCGACAGGGCCTCTACGAGCAGTACTTC
TRBV7-8,TRBJ1-1,.,.,CASSSKRVRAQSAEAFF,TGTGCCAGCAGCTCGAAGCGGGTCCGGGCGCAGAGCGCTGAAGCTTTCTTT
TRBV3-1/TRBV3-2,TRBJ2-5,.,TRBD2,CASSQDKVAGGVKETQYF,TGTGCCAGCAGCCAAGACAAGGTAGCGGGGGGGGTTAAGGAGACCCAGTACTTC
TRBV7-9,TRBJ2-3,.,TRBD2,CASSLTNSGGTDTQYF,TGTGCCAGCAGCTTAACGAATAGCGGGGGAACAGATACGCAGTATTTT
TRBV7-6,TRBJ1-5,.,.,CASSLGVGSNQPQHF,TGTGCCAGCAGCTTAGGGGTGGGGAGTAATCAGCCCCAGCATTTT
TRBV10-2,TRBJ1-1,.,.,CASSAHPGTEAFF,TGCGCCAGCAGTGCCCACCCGGGTACTGAAGCTTTCTTT
TRBV5-8,TRBJ1-4,.,TRBD1,CASSSTGGLGNELFF,TGTGCCAGCAGCTCCACAGGGGGCTTAGGGAATGAACTGTTTTTT
TRBV5-1,TRBJ2-2,.,TRBD2,CASSLGSLAGINTGELFF,TGCGCCAGCAGCTTGGGGTCCCTAGCGGGCATTAACACCGGGGAGCTGTTTTTT
TRBV7-9,TRBJ1-1,.,.,CASSPVSNTEAFF,TGTGCCAGCAGCCCGGTCTCAAACACTGAAGCTTTCTTT
TRBV3-1/TRBV3-2,TRBJ2-1,.,TRBD2,CASSPRQGASGGNNEQFF,TGTGCCAGCAGCCCGCGCCAGGGGGCTAGCGGGGGGAACAATGAGCAGTTCTTC